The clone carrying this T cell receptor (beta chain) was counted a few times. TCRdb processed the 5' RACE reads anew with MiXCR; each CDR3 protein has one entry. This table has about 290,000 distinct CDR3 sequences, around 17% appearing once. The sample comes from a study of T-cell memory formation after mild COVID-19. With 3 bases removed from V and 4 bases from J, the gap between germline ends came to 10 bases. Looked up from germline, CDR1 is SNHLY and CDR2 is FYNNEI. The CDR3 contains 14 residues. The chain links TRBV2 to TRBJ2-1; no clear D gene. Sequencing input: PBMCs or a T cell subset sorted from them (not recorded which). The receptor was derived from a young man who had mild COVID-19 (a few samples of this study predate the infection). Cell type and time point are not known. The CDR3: CASSDRVRYNEQFF. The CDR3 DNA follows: TGTGCCAGCAGTGATAGGGTCAGATACAATGAGCAGTTCTTC.